This is a list of T cell receptor beta chains from one sample in a study of cytomegalovirus exposure and HLA in healthy donors. Profiled with immunoSEQ multiplex PCR; TCRdb holds only in-frame clones, not every one. Of around 130,000 clones in the sample, 65% to 90% were seen once. Sequenced material: PBMCs. These receptors originate from a man over 45 in good health and CMV-seronegative. CDR3s include the opening cysteine and the closing phenylalanine or tryptophan. A D gene is named only where the DNA matches it firmly. Clone size appears in some rows only: once, few, many, or a class for an expanded clone.

>NA|TRBV13|TRBJ2-1|NA
CASSFRGTGLNNEQFF
TGTGCCAGCAGTTTCAGGGGCACAGGACTCAACAATGAGCAGTTCTTC
>TRBD1|TRBV5-1|TRBJ2-1|NA
CASSPGTGSFNEQFF
TGCGCCAGCAGCCCTGGGACAGGGTCCTTCAATGAGCAGTTCTTC
>NA|TRBV11-2|TRBJ1-1|NA
CASSADRAWTEGDTEAFF
TGTGCCAGCAGCGCGGATAGGGCGTGGACAGAAGGAGACACTGAAGCTTTCTTT
>TRBD1|TRBV6-1|TRBJ1-4|NA
CASSEGQGHEKLFF
TGTGCCAGCAGTGAGGGACAGGGCCATGAAAAACTGTTTTTT
>NA|TRBV5-1|TRBJ2-5|NA
CASSLAPGAKETQYF
TGCGCCAGCAGCTTGGCCCCAGGGGCGAAAGAGACCCAGTACTTC
>TRBD1|TRBV5-4|TRBJ1-3|NA
CASSGGTGSSGNTIYF
TGTGCCAGCAGCGGGGGGACAGGATCCTCTGGAAACACCATATATTTT
>TRBD1|TRBV27|TRBJ2-7|NA
CASSPDRERTYEQYF
TGTGCCAGCAGCCCTGACAGGGAACGTACCTACGAGCAGTACTTC
>TRBD1|TRBV5-1|TRBJ2-1|NA
CASRVDRGQYNEQFF
TGCGCCAGCAGGGTGGACAGGGGTCAATACAATGAGCAGTTCTTC
>NA|TRBV2|TRBJ2-3|NA
CASNPQTSTDTQYF
TGTGCCAGCAATCCCCAGACTAGCACAGATACGCAGTATTTT
>NA|TRBV5-1|TRBJ2-1|NA
CASSLVAGKSEQFF
TGCGCCAGCAGCTTGGTAGCAGGGAAGAGTGAGCAGTTCTTC
>NA|TRBV6-1|TRBJ1-6|once
CASSEAPGSYNSPLHF
TGTGCCAGCAGTGAAGCGCCAGGCTCCTATAATTCCCCCCTCCACTTT
>NA|TRBV2|TRBJ2-6|few
CASSHRLSGANVLTF
TGTGCCAGCAGTCACAGGCTCTCCGGGGCCAACGTCCTGACTTTC
>NA|TRBV7-9|TRBJ2-1|once
CASSQGSSSYNEQFF
TGTGCCAGCAGCCAGGGGAGCTCTTCCTACAATGAGCAGTTCTTC
>NA|TRBV9|TRBJ2-2|NA
CASSPLGAPDTGELFF
TGTGCCAGCAGCCCGCTCGGAGCGCCGGACACCGGGGAGCTGTTTTTT